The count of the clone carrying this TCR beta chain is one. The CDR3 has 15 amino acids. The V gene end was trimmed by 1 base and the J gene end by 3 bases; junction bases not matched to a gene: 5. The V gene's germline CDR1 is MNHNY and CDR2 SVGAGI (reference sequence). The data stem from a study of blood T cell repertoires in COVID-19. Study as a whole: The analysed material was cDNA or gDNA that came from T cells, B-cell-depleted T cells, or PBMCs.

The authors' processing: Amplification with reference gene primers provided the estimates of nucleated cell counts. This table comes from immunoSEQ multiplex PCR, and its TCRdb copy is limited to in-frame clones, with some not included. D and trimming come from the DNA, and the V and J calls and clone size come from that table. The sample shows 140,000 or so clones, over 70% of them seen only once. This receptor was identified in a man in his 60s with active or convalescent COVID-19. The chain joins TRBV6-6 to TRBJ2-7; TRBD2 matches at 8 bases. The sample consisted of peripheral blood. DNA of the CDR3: TGTGCCAGCAGTTACTTGGGTAGCGGGAACTACGAGCAGTACTTC. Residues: CASSYLGSGNYEQYF.